This TCR beta chain originates from a study of T cells after posttransplantation cyclophosphamide. Germline loops: CDR1 SNHLY, CDR2 FYNNEI. Losses at the gene ends were 7 bases for V and 5 bases for J; bases not matched to a gene: 13. The CDR3 is 16 residues long. This clone was found many times. TCRdb's table, derived via immunoSEQ multiplex PCR, lists solely in-frame clones and lacks some. This repertoire lists 44,000 or so clones without singletons; roughly 2.4% sits in the top ten. The chain has TRBV2 and TRBJ2-3; 9 bases line up with TRBD1. The specimen sequenced was PBMCs. This TCR derives from a man aged 40-50 years in good health, CMV-negative, and a related stem cell transplant donor. The CDR3 DNA reads TGTGCCAGCACTGGGTTGGGAACAGGGGGCCGAGATACGCAGTATTTT. Protein sequence: CASTGLGTGGRDTQYF.